These T cell receptor beta chains were read from a single sample in a study of blood T cell repertoires in COVID-19. TCRdb's copy holds only in-frame clones and misses some; the assay was immunoSEQ multiplex PCR. The repertoire holds approximately 220,000 clones, about 87% seen once, with approximately 2.4% in the top ten. The sequencing input was PBMCs or T cells enriched from blood (not recorded which). The receptors come from a woman between 25 and 40 years old with acute COVID-19. The CDR3 runs from the conserved cysteine through the conserved F or W. D genes are given only for firm matches. Size values are once, few and many counts, or a class for expanded clones, and some rows have none.

v_call: TRBV7-8; j_call: TRBJ2-3; d_call: TRBD2; clone_size: few; cdr3_nt: TGTGCCAGCAGCGCTGCTAGCGGGCCTACTACAGATACGCAGTATTTT; cdr3_aa: CASSAASGPTTDTQYF
v_call: TRBV10-3; j_call: TRBJ2-2; d_call: -; clone_size: -; cdr3_nt: TGTGCCATCAACAACGGGGGATCAACGGGCCTGACCGGGGAGCTGTTTTTT; cdr3_aa: CAINNGGSTGLTGELFF
v_call: TRBV19; j_call: TRBJ1-5; d_call: -; clone_size: few; cdr3_nt: TGTGCCAGTAGTTTGGCTCGGTCCCAGGCTTATCAGCCCCAGCATTTT; cdr3_aa: CASSLARSQAYQPQHF
v_call: TRBV10-3; j_call: TRBJ1-6; d_call: TRBD1; clone_size: -; cdr3_nt: TGTGCCATCAGGGACAGGGAGGATTCACCCCTCCACTTT; cdr3_aa: CAIRDREDSPLHF
v_call: TRBV5-8; j_call: TRBJ2-3; d_call: -; clone_size: -; cdr3_nt: TGTGCCAGCAGCTTGGAAGGGGGTCCAGATACGCAGTATTTT; cdr3_aa: CASSLEGGPDTQYF
v_call: TRBV5-6; j_call: TRBJ2-5; d_call: -; clone_size: -; cdr3_nt: TGTGCCAGCAGCTTGGCCGGGACACAAGAAGAGACCCAGTACTTC; cdr3_aa: CASSLAGTQEETQYF
v_call: TRBV6-5; j_call: TRBJ1-2; d_call: TRBD1; clone_size: once; cdr3_nt: TGTGCCAGCACCAGAGGGGGCGGCCGCGGCTATGGCTACACCTTC; cdr3_aa: CASTRGGGRGYGYTF
v_call: TRBV5-5; j_call: TRBJ2-7; d_call: -; clone_size: -; cdr3_nt: TGTGCCAGCAGCTTGGGACACCACTACGAGCAGTACTTC; cdr3_aa: CASSLGHHYEQYF
v_call: TRBV3-1/TRBV3-2; j_call: TRBJ2-2; d_call: TRBD2; clone_size: -; cdr3_nt: TGTGCCAGCAGCCAAGGACTAGCGGGGGATACCGGGGAGCTGTTTTTT; cdr3_aa: CASSQGLAGDTGELFF
v_call: TRBV19; j_call: TRBJ1-1; d_call: -; clone_size: -; cdr3_nt: TGTGCTAGTAGGGGGGCCCAGATAAACACTGAAGCTTTCTTT; cdr3_aa: CASRGAQINTEAFF
v_call: TRBV7-9; j_call: TRBJ2-1; d_call: -; clone_size: few; cdr3_nt: TGTGCCAGCAGCTTAGTGGTTCAGTGGACGGGAAGTGGAAATGAGCAGTTCTTC; cdr3_aa: CASSLVVQWTGSGNEQFF
v_call: TRBV4-1; j_call: TRBJ1-3; d_call: -; clone_size: -; cdr3_nt: TGCGCCAGCAATGAGGACAGCTCTGGAAACACCATATATTTT; cdr3_aa: CASNEDSSGNTIYF
v_call: TRBV6-5; j_call: TRBJ2-2; d_call: -; clone_size: -; cdr3_nt: TGTGCCAGCAGTTACACCGGGGCCGGGGAGCTGTTTTTT; cdr3_aa: CASSYTGAGELFF
v_call: TRBV12-3/TRBV12-4; j_call: TRBJ1-2; d_call: -; clone_size: -; cdr3_nt: TGTGCCAGCAGTCAAACAGGTTATGGCTACACCTTC; cdr3_aa: CASSQTGYGYTF
v_call: TRBV5-1; j_call: TRBJ2-3; d_call: TRBD2; clone_size: -; cdr3_nt: TGCGCCAGCAGCCTCCTTTATTCCTTACTAGCGGGGCCATCAGATACGCAGTATTTT; cdr3_aa: CASSLLYSLLAGPSDTQYF
v_call: TRBV7-6; j_call: TRBJ1-1; d_call: -; clone_size: -; cdr3_nt: TGTGCCAGCAGCTTAGCAGAGATCGGGGTGGCTAACACTGAAGCTTTCTTT; cdr3_aa: CASSLAEIGVANTEAFF
v_call: TRBV5-1; j_call: TRBJ2-3; d_call: TRBD2; clone_size: -; cdr3_nt: TGCGCCAGCAGCCTGGAATCGACTAGCGGGGGAAATACGCAGTATTTT; cdr3_aa: CASSLESTSGGNTQYF
v_call: TRBV12-3/TRBV12-4; j_call: TRBJ1-2; d_call: -; clone_size: -; cdr3_nt: TGTGCCAGCAGCTCCAGGAGGAACTATGGCTACACCTTC; cdr3_aa: CASSSRRNYGYTF
v_call: TRBV27; j_call: TRBJ2-2; d_call: TRBD2; clone_size: -; cdr3_nt: TGTGCCAGCAGTTTAGTTGCGGGGGGGCCCGTCGGGGAGCTGTTTTTT; cdr3_aa: CASSLVAGGPVGELFF
v_call: TRBV5-4; j_call: TRBJ2-1; d_call: TRBD1; clone_size: -; cdr3_nt: TGTGCCAGCAGCTCAGGGGGCTCAGGGGGTGGTGAGCAGTTCTTC; cdr3_aa: CASSSGGSGGGEQFF
v_call: TRBV7-2; j_call: TRBJ1-4; d_call: -; clone_size: -; cdr3_nt: TGTGCCAGCAGCCAAGACAGAGATGAAAAACTGTTTTTT; cdr3_aa: CASSQDRDEKLFF
v_call: TRBV29-1; j_call: TRBJ1-3; d_call: -; clone_size: -; cdr3_nt: TGCAGCGCCGGGGGAGGTGGAAACACCATATATTTT; cdr3_aa: CSAGGGGNTIYF
v_call: TRBV2; j_call: TRBJ1-2; d_call: TRBD1; clone_size: few; cdr3_nt: TGTGCCAGCAGTGGCCCCGACAGGGGAGGCTATGGCTACACCTTC; cdr3_aa: CASSGPDRGGYGYTF
v_call: TRBV4-1; j_call: TRBJ1-4; d_call: -; clone_size: -; cdr3_nt: TGCGCCAGCAGCCAAGGAAGGGGCACAACTAATGAAAAACTGTTTTTT; cdr3_aa: CASSQGRGTTNEKLFF
v_call: TRBV11-2; j_call: TRBJ2-7; d_call: -; clone_size: -; cdr3_nt: TGTGCCAGCAGCTTAAGTCATTGGCAGTTGCGCGGTGAGCAGTACTTC; cdr3_aa: CASSLSHWQLRGEQYF
v_call: TRBV7-8; j_call: TRBJ2-5; d_call: TRBD2; clone_size: -; cdr3_nt: TGTGCCAGCAGCCAACAGCGGGGGGACTCACAAGAGACCCAGTACTTC; cdr3_aa: CASSQQRGDSQETQYF
v_call: TRBV27; j_call: TRBJ2-2; d_call: TRBD1; clone_size: -; cdr3_nt: TGTGCCAGCAGTTTTGGACAGGGGTCCGGGGAGCTGTTTTTT; cdr3_aa: CASSFGQGSGELFF
v_call: TRBV29-1; j_call: TRBJ1-4; d_call: -; clone_size: -; cdr3_nt: TGCAGCGTTGGGGGGGTATCCGGAAAACTGTTTTTT; cdr3_aa: CSVGGVSGKLFF
v_call: TRBV5-5; j_call: TRBJ1-6; d_call: TRBD1; clone_size: -; cdr3_nt: TGTGCCAGCAGCTTGGCAGGACAGGGAGACGGTTCACCCCTCCACTTT; cdr3_aa: CASSLAGQGDGSPLHF
v_call: TRBV6-5; j_call: TRBJ2-1; d_call: TRBD2; clone_size: -; cdr3_nt: TGTGCCAGCAGTTACTTTCGGGGGGGCACTGAGCAGTTCTTC; cdr3_aa: CASSYFRGGTEQFF
v_call: TRBV6-5; j_call: TRBJ1-4; d_call: -; clone_size: once; cdr3_nt: TGTGCCAGCACAAAGGAGGTGCCGAATGAAAAACTGTTTTTT; cdr3_aa: CASTKEVPNEKLFF
v_call: TRBV27; j_call: TRBJ2-3; d_call: TRBD2; clone_size: -; cdr3_nt: TGTGCCAGCAGGCCGGGACTAGCGGGGGGCCGGAACACAGATACGCAGTATTTT; cdr3_aa: CASRPGLAGGRNTDTQYF
v_call: TRBV12-3/TRBV12-4; j_call: TRBJ1-6; d_call: TRBD1; clone_size: -; cdr3_nt: TGTGCCAGCAGTCTCGGGACAGATTCACCCCTCCACTTT; cdr3_aa: CASSLGTDSPLHF
v_call: TRBV6-6; j_call: TRBJ1-4; d_call: -; clone_size: -; cdr3_nt: TGTGCCAGCAGGCCACGGGACAACCTCGAAAAACTGTTTTTT; cdr3_aa: CASRPRDNLEKLFF
v_call: TRBV5-1; j_call: TRBJ2-7; d_call: -; clone_size: -; cdr3_nt: TGCGCCAGCAGCTTGTCGGCAGGGGAGACCTACGAGCAGTACTTC; cdr3_aa: CASSLSAGETYEQYF
v_call: TRBV10-2; j_call: TRBJ1-1; d_call: -; clone_size: -; cdr3_nt: TGCGCCAGCAGTGACTGGGGGGTCACTGAAGCTTTCTTT; cdr3_aa: CASSDWGVTEAFF
v_call: TRBV18; j_call: TRBJ1-5; d_call: -; clone_size: few; cdr3_nt: TGTGCCAGCTCACCCTCAAGGGTCCAAGGGGGCAATCAGCCCCAGCATTTT; cdr3_aa: CASSPSRVQGGNQPQHF
v_call: TRBV29-1; j_call: TRBJ1-3; d_call: -; clone_size: -; cdr3_nt: TGCAGCGTTGTACGCAGGGGCGAAGCTGGAAACACCATATATTTT; cdr3_aa: CSVVRRGEAGNTIYF
v_call: TRBV11-2; j_call: TRBJ2-3; d_call: TRBD2; clone_size: -; cdr3_nt: TGTGCCAGCAGCCGGAGCGGGGGGGCGTCAGATACGCAGTATTTT; cdr3_aa: CASSRSGGASDTQYF
v_call: TRBV7-2; j_call: TRBJ1-6; d_call: TRBD1; clone_size: -; cdr3_nt: TGTGCCAGCAGCCCCACCGGGGCCAGGGGGGATTATAATTCACCCCTCCACTTT; cdr3_aa: CASSPTGARGDYNSPLHF
v_call: TRBV30; j_call: TRBJ1-1; d_call: -; clone_size: -; cdr3_nt: TGTGCCTGGAGTGAGGGGGACACTGAAGCTTTCTTT; cdr3_aa: CAWSEGDTEAFF
v_call: TRBV5-1; j_call: TRBJ1-1; d_call: -; clone_size: few; cdr3_nt: TGCGCCAGCTCCTGGACAGCGAACACTGAAGCTTTCTTT; cdr3_aa: CASSWTANTEAFF
v_call: TRBV30; j_call: TRBJ1-5; d_call: TRBD1; clone_size: few; cdr3_nt: TGTGCCTGGAGTGGACAGGGGGATCAGCCCCAGCATTTT; cdr3_aa: CAWSGQGDQPQHF
v_call: TRBV5-1; j_call: TRBJ1-3; d_call: -; clone_size: -; cdr3_nt: TGCGCCAGCAGCTTGGACGTTATCGGGGGATCTGGAAACACCATATATTTT; cdr3_aa: CASSLDVIGGSGNTIYF
v_call: TRBV2; j_call: TRBJ1-2; d_call: -; clone_size: -; cdr3_nt: TGTGCCAGCAGGGCCGGGACAAGGGATGGCTACACCTTC; cdr3_aa: CASRAGTRDGYTF
v_call: TRBV29-1; j_call: TRBJ1-2; d_call: -; clone_size: -; cdr3_nt: TGCAGCGTTGATTTGGGGGAGGGTGGCTACACCTTC; cdr3_aa: CSVDLGEGGYTF
v_call: TRBV5-1; j_call: TRBJ1-6; d_call: -; clone_size: -; cdr3_nt: TGCGCCAGCAGCTTGAACAGGGTAAATTCACCCCTCCACTTT; cdr3_aa: CASSLNRVNSPLHF